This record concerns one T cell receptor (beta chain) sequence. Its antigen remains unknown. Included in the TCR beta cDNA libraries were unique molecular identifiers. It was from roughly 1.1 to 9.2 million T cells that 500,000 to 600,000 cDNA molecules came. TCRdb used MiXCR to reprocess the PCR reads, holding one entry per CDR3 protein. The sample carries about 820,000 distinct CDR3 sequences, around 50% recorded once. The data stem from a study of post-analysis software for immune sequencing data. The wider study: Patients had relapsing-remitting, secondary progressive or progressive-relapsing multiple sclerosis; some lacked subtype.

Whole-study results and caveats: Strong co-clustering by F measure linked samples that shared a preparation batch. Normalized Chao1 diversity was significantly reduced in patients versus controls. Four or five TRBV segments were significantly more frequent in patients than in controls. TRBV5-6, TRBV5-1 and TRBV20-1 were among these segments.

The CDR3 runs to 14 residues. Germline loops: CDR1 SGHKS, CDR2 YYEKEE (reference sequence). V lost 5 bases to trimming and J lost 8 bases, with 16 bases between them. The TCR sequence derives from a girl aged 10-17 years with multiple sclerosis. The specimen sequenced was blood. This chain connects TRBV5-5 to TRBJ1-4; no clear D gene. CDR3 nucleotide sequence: TGTGCCAGCAGTCCGGACGGCCTTGTGGAAAAACTGTTTTTT. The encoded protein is CASSPDGLVEKLFF.